Following are 32 T cell receptor beta chains from one sample sequenced in a study of blood T cell repertoires in COVID-19. Assay used: immunoSEQ multiplex PCR; TCRdb lists only in-frame clones, some missing. The sample records around 72,000 clones, 87% being singletons. Sequencing was carried out using peripheral blood. The source is a man between 50 and 59 years old with active COVID-19.

The V call is TRBV7-9, the J call TRBJ1-6; weak D call: TRBD1 (6 bases). V dropped 3 bases and J dropped 9 bases, with 12 bases sitting between them. Germline CDR1 reads SEHNR; CDR2 reads FQNEAQ (reference sequence). This CDR3 region has 14 residues. Written as DNA, the CDR3 is TGTGCCAGCAGCTTTGAACAGGGTCTTTCACCCCTCCACTTT. Its translation is CASSFEQGLSPLHF.

The chain carries TRBV18 and TRBJ1-4; D is perhaps TRBD1 (5 bases). The V end lost 3 bases, the J end lost 7 bases, and 12 bases lay between the germline ends. CDR3 length: 14 amino acids. Germline loops: CDR1 KGHSH, CDR2 LQKENI. CDR3 DNA sequence: TGTGCCAGCTCACCCAGGGAATGGGGTGAAAAACTGTTTTTT. This gives the protein CASSPREWGEKLFF.

Only one count was recorded for this clone. V is TRBV28 and J is TRBJ1-1, with 8 bases that match TRBD1. Trimming at V came to 6 bases and at J to 10 bases, leaving 7 bases not matched to a gene. The CDR3 extends over 12 amino acids. The germline V gene encodes CDR1 MDHEN and CDR2 SYDVKM. CDR3 DNA: TGTGCCAGCAGGATAAACAGGGGGAGAGCTTTCTTT. Its protein product is CASRINRGRAFF.

The J gene is TRBJ2-7, the V gene TRBV30; the D gene is possibly TRBD2 (7 bases). The CDR3 totals 14 residues. The germline V gene has CDR1 GTSNPN and CDR2 SVGIG (reference sequence). Between the trimmed V and J ends, which lost 5 bases and 4 bases, there was a span of 18 bases. The CDR3 nucleotides are TGTGCCTGGGGCTATGGGGGGGGGCTTTACGAGCAGTACTTC. Protein product: CAWGYGGGLYEQYF.

This rearrangement joins TRBV12-3 or TRBV12-4 to TRBJ2-1; D is possibly TRBD2 (5 bases). V lost 0 bases and J lost 6, with 6 bases in between. This CDR3 region has 13 residues. CDR3 sequence (DNA): TGTGCCAGCAGTTTAGCGGGAGTCAATGAGCAGTTCTTC. This sequence encodes CASSLAGVNEQFF.

This chain links TRBV6-6 with TRBJ2-7; 8 bases line up with TRBD1. The germline V gene encodes CDR1 MNHNY and CDR2 SVGAGI (reference sequence). CDR3 length: 14 amino acids. V shed 4 bases and J 0 bases; nucleotides not matched to a gene: 2. CDR3 DNA sequence: TGTGCCAGCAGTTGGACAGGGAACTCCTACGAGCAGTACTTC. Protein: CASSWTGNSYEQYF.

The chain recombines TRBV4-3 with TRBJ2-1; possibly TRBD1 for D (6 bases). Deletions cut 0 bases from V and 10 bases from J, with 16 bases between. Germline CDR1 and CDR2: LGHNA and YSLEER. The CDR3 spans 15 residues. CDR3 loop: CASSQDRTRGREQFF. CDR3 nucleotides: TGCGCCAGCAGCCAAGATAGAACGAGGGGGAGAGAGCAGTTCTTC.

The J gene is TRBJ2-7, the V gene TRBV2; 10 bases are shared with TRBD2. V was clipped by 10 bases and J by 4 bases; unmatched bases: 7. This CDR3 has 13 residues. The germline gives CDR1 SNHLY, CDR2 FYNNEI. This CDR3 reads CATQTSGLYEQYF. The CDR3 DNA is TGTGCCACACAGACTAGCGGGCTATACGAGCAGTACTTC.

The V call is TRBV11-2, the J call TRBJ2-5; the D is unclear. V lost 3 bases and J 0 bases, leaving 5 bases between the germline ends. Germline CDR1 and CDR2: SGHAT and FQNNGV. The CDR3 spans 13 residues. CDR3 region: CASSFSHQETQYF. CDR3 nucleotides: TGTGCCAGCAGCTTCTCCCACCAAGAGACCCAGTACTTC.

The V gene is TRBV15, the J gene TRBJ2-5, with 9 bases identical to TRBD2. The germline V gene has CDR1 LNHNV and CDR2 YYDKDF (reference sequence). The V gene end was trimmed by 8 bases and the J gene end by 0 bases; junction bases not matched to a gene: 10. The CDR3 covers 16 residues. In nucleotides, the CDR3 is TGTGCCACCGCGGGGGGGCAGGCCCCGTACCAAGAGACCCAGTACTTC. Translating gives CATAGGQAPYQETQYF. Drawing the rest from reference TRBV15 and TRBJ2-5, the complete variable domain is DAMVIQNPRYQVTQFGKPVTLSCSQTLNHNVMYWYQQKSSQAPKLLFHYYDKDFNNEADTPDNFQSRRPNTSFCFLDIRSPGLGDTAMYLCATAGGQAPYQETQYFGPGTRLLVL.

This chain uses TRBV15 with TRBJ1-2; the D is unclear. Germline assignment: CDR1 LNHNV and CDR2 YYDKDF (reference sequence). Deletions cut 3 bases from V and 4 bases from J, with 21 bases between. There are 17 residues in the CDR3. The CDR3: CATSRTEGKRRGYGYTF. CDR3 DNA: TGTGCCACCAGCAGGACGGAGGGTAAGCGCCGAGGCTATGGCTACACCTTC. Combining the CDR3 with reference TRBV15 and TRBJ1-2 gives the whole variable domain DAMVIQNPRYQVTQFGKPVTLSCSQTLNHNVMYWYQQKSSQAPKLLFHYYDKDFNNEADTPDNFQSRRPNTSFCFLDIRSPGLGDTAMYLCATSRTEGKRRGYGYTFGSGTRLTVV.

The V gene is TRBV19, the J gene TRBJ2-1, with TRBD2 matching 11 bases. J lost 3 bases, V lost 3 bases, and 1 base had no gene match. CDR1 and CDR2 (germline): LNHDA, SQIVND (reference sequence). The CDR3 extends over 15 amino acids. The CDR3 DNA reads TGTGCCAGTAGTATCGGGACTAGCGGCTACAATGAGCAGTTCTTC. It yields the protein CASSIGTSGYNEQFF.

The chain joins TRBV5-4 to TRBJ2-2; D is uncertain. Trimming stripped 3 bases from V and 5 bases from J, with 11 bases between. This CDR3 comprises 14 residues. Germline V gene lookup returns CDR1 SGHNT and CDR2 YYREEE (reference sequence). The CDR3 region has the DNA TGTGCCAGCAGCTCACCTCTAATAACCGGGGAGCTGTTTTTT. Its protein product is CASSSPLITGELFF.

The count of this clone is one. V gene TRBV20-1 combines with J gene TRBJ2-7; a possible D gene is TRBD2 (7 bases). The length of the CDR3 is 14 residues. Germline V lookup: CDR1 DFQATT, CDR2 SNEGSKA (reference sequence). The V end was cut by 3 bases, the J end by 4 bases, with 16 bases between. For the CDR3, the DNA is TGCAGTGCTAGTGGTGGGGGGGGCAGGTACGAGCAGTACTTC. It yields the protein CSASGGGGRYEQYF.

The chain uses TRBV6-4 and TRBJ2-7; D may be TRBD2 (6 bases). V shed 7 bases and J shed 1 base, with 14 bases lying between them. The CDR3 spans 14 residues. CDR1 and CDR2 (germline): MRHNA, SNTAGT. Written as DNA, the CDR3 is TGTGCCAGCACGGCGGGACCGACATCCTACGAGCAGTACTTC. It is translated as CASTAGPTSYEQYF.

This sequence joins TRBV5-1 and TRBJ1-2; tentative D call: TRBD1 (5 bases). Germline V CDR1 and CDR2: SGHRS, YFSETQ. V was cut by 0 bases and J by 0 bases, with 18 bases left in between. The length of the CDR3 is 18 residues. The chain's CDR3 is CASSLAGQGFSTNYGYTF. DNA of the CDR3: TGCGCCAGCAGCTTGGCCGGGCAGGGATTCTCTACTAACTATGGCTACACCTTC.

This clone was detected only once. CDR3 sequence reads: CATSRDLDTQYF. In nucleotides, the CDR3 is TGTGCCACCAGCAGAGACCTAGATACGCAGTATTTT. The V gene is TRBV15, the J gene TRBJ2-3; D gene unclear. V lost 0 bases and J lost 5, with 3 bases in between. Germline V gene sequence: CDR1 LNHNV, CDR2 YYDKDF (reference sequence). This CDR3 contains 12 residues.

This clone was observed once. The V gene is TRBV9, the J gene TRBJ2-1; D gene unclear. The germline V gene encodes CDR1 SGDLS and CDR2 YYNGEE. The V and J ends lost 0 bases and 2 bases respectively, with 9 bases between them. This CDR3 contains 15 residues. The chain's CDR3 is CASSVDGFTYNEQFF. The CDR3 nucleotides read TGTGCCAGCAGCGTAGACGGGTTTACCTACAATGAGCAGTTCTTC.

The chain joins TRBV19 to TRBJ2-7, with D maybe TRBD1 (6 bases). The V gene lost 3 bases and the J gene lost 5 bases, with 17 bases spanning the gap. CDR1 and CDR2 (germline): LNHDA, SQIVND (reference sequence). This CDR3 contains 15 residues. In DNA form, the CDR3 reads TGTGCCAGTAGTATTACTTGGAACAGGGTCAACGAGCAGTACTTC. Translated: CASSITWNRVNEQYF.

The chain carries TRBV2 and TRBJ2-3; TRBD1 matches 8 bases. CDR1 SNHLY and CDR2 FYNNEI come from the germline V gene. The CDR3 extends over 14 amino acids. The V gene end was trimmed by 6 bases and the J gene end by 6 bases; junction bases not matched to a gene: 8. In nucleotides, the CDR3 is TGTGCCAGCAGGCTCACAGGGGGTCAGGATACGCAGTATTTT. This codes for CASRLTGGQDTQYF.

V usage is TRBV13 and J usage is TRBJ1-3; D possibly corresponds to TRBD1 (5 bases). There are 16 residues in the CDR3. V lost 5 bases and J 4 bases, leaving 18 bases between the germline ends. Germline loops: CDR1 PRHDT, CDR2 FYEKMQ (reference sequence). CDR3 bases: TGTGCCAGCAGCGTAGACAGAGCCCCGGTCGGAAACACCATATATTTT. Amino acid sequence: CASSVDRAPVGNTIYF. Full variable domain (rest looked up from reference TRBV13 and TRBJ1-3): AAGVIQSPRHLIKEKRETATLKCYPIPRHDTVYWYQQGPGQDPQFLISFYEKMQSDKGSIPDRFSAQQFSDYHSELNMSSLELGDSALYFCASSVDRAPVGNTIYFGEGSWLTVV.

This clone was counted only a few times. This sample also contains other DNA sequences that code for the same CDR3. CDR3 DNA sequence: TGTGCCAGCAGTTACTCGAGAACAGGGGGAGGATATGGCTACACCTTC. Encoded protein: CASSYSRTGGGYGYTF. This sequence joins TRBV6-5 and TRBJ1-2; 8 nucleotides agree with TRBD1. The junction had 8 bases not matched to a gene; V was cut back by 0 bases and J by 5 bases. CDR3 length: 16 amino acids. The V gene's germline CDR1 is MNHEY and CDR2 SVGAGI.

This chain links TRBV7-3 with TRBJ2-3; 8 bases map to TRBD2. Trimming removed 4 bases from V and 0 bases from J; junction bases left unmatched: 3. The CDR3 totals 15 residues. The V gene's germline CDR1 is SGHTA and CDR2 FQGTGA. CDR3 sequence reads: CASSSGGPSTDTQYF. CDR3 nucleotide sequence: TGTGCCAGCAGCTCGGGGGGGCCTAGCACAGATACGCAGTATTTT.

J is TRBJ2-7 and V is TRBV15, with a weak D call TRBD1 (5 bases). The germline V and J ends were trimmed by 3 bases and 7 bases, with 10 bases remaining between them. This CDR3 contains 12 residues. The V gene's germline CDR1 is LNHNV and CDR2 YYDKDF (reference sequence). This chain's CDR3 is CATSRGSGEQYF. The CDR3 bases are TGTGCCACCAGCAGGGGGTCAGGGGAGCAGTACTTC.

The CDR3 DNA sequence: TGCAGCGTTGCCCCCGGGACAGGATATGAAAAACTGTTTTTT. It specifies CSVAPGTGYEKLFF. This rearrangement joins TRBV29-1 to TRBJ1-4, with 8 bases that match TRBD1. Looked up from germline, CDR1 is SQVTM and CDR2 is ANQGSEA. CDR3 length: 14 amino acids. J lost 6 bases, V lost 4 bases, and 7 bases had no gene match. The full variable domain, its missing parts supplied by reference TRBV29-1 and TRBJ1-4, is SAVISQKPSRDICQRGTSLTIQCQVDSQVTMMFWYRQQPGQSLTLIATANQGSEATYESGFVIDKFPISRPNLTFSTLTVSNMSPEDSSIYLCSVAPGTGYEKLFFGSGTQLSVL.

The gene calls are TRBV18 and TRBJ2-3; D might be TRBD2 (6 bases). Germline loops: CDR1 KGHSH, CDR2 LQKENI. The CDR3 extends over 16 amino acids. Trimming shortened V by 4 bases and J by 4 bases, and 18 bases separated the two germline ends. The CDR3 bases are TGTGCCAGCTCACTACGGACCTCCGGGAGTGCAGATACGCAGTATTTT. Translation gives CASSLRTSGSADTQYF.

This clone was detected once. One end of the junction varies from germline; a read error may be responsible. The chain is built from TRBV7-2 and TRBJ2-7, with 10 positions matching TRBD2. This CDR3 is 17 amino acids long. The germline V gene encodes CDR1 SGHTA and CDR2 FQGNSA. The chain's CDR3 is CASRLAAASGSLYEQYF. The CDR3 bases are TGTGCCAGCAGGTTAGCTGCTGCTAGCGGGAGTCTCTACGAGCAGTACTTC.

The V call is TRBV7-2, the J call TRBJ1-2; D not certain. Between the trimmed V and J ends, which lost 1 base and 2 bases, there was a span of 11 bases. This CDR3 has 15 amino acids. CDR1 is SGHTA and CDR2 is FQGNSA in the germline V gene. The CDR3 nucleotides are TGTGCCAGCAGCTTAGGGTACACACCGAACTATGGCTACACCTTC. It codes for CASSLGYTPNYGYTF.

This chain connects TRBV18 to TRBJ1-3, with a possible D match to TRBD1 (5 bases). The V end lost 5 bases, the J end lost 0 bases, and 20 bases lay between the germline ends. Germline values: CDR1 KGHSH, CDR2 LQKENI. This CDR3 is 18 amino acids long. The CDR3 spells CASSTSGRAGSSGNTIYF. The CDR3 region has the DNA TGTGCCAGCTCAACCTCAGGCAGGGCAGGAAGCTCTGGAAACACCATATATTTT.

The rearrangement uses TRBV5-1 and TRBJ2-2; TRBD2 matches 8 bases. After removal of 6 bases from V and 6 bases from J, the junction contained 10 bases not matched to a gene. Germline loops: CDR1 SGHRS, CDR2 YFSETQ. The CDR3 has 15 residues. CDR3 DNA sequence: TGCGCCAGCAAAACGGGAGGGGCGCAAGCCGGGGAGCTGTTTTTT. This codes for CASKTGGAQAGELFF.

The J gene is TRBJ1-1, the V gene TRBV15, with D possibly TRBD1 on 5 matching bases. V was clipped by 1 base and J by 7 bases, with 16 bases between them. The germline V gene has CDR1 LNHNV and CDR2 YYDKDF (reference sequence). This CDR3 region has 15 residues. CDR3 protein: CATSRGGAQTDEAFF. DNA for the CDR3: TGTGCCACCAGCAGAGGTGGGGCGCAGACGGATGAAGCTTTCTTT.

The rearrangement uses TRBV7-2 and TRBJ2-1; 12 bases match TRBD2. V dropped 5 bases and J dropped 9; count of bases not matched to a gene: 8. Germline loops: CDR1 SGHTA, CDR2 FQGNSA. This CDR3 is built from 15 residues. The CDR3 protein is CASSVLAGGPVEQFF. The CDR3 coding sequence is TGTGCCAGCAGCGTCCTAGCGGGAGGGCCAGTTGAGCAGTTCTTC.